The clone carrying this TCR beta chain was detected once. The antigen is undetermined. The data were taken from a study of T-cell reconstitution after alpha-beta-depleted transplantation in children. Study-level findings and limits: Reportedly, only several hundred clones from non-depleted graft cells drove alpha-beta T-cell counts at about two months. From newly produced T cells came most of the T-cell counts and diversity one year after transplant.

This CDR3 spans 15 amino acids. The germline gives CDR1 ENHRY, CDR2 SYGVKD. V trimming: 10 bases; J trimming: 2 bases; junction bases outside the gene matches: 14. Unique molecular identifiers featured in how the TCRbeta library was prepared. Each CDR3 protein gets one entry after TCRdb re-called the PCR reads with MiXCR. The sample shows more than 300,000 distinct CDR3 sequences, roughly 16% of them seen only once. The chain combines TRBV10-3 with TRBJ2-7; TRBD2 agrees at 7 bases. Sample: PBMCs, mostly from graft donor cells, taken 360 days after TCRalphabeta/CD19-depleted stem cell transplant. This receptor was obtained from a male patient aged 2 to 9 who had a stem cell transplant for acute lymphoblastic leukemia, so the T cells may come from the graft donor. The CDR3 DNA reads as TGTGCCACCAATGGCCCCGGACTAGGTCCCTACGAGCAGTACTTC. Encoded protein: CATNGPGLGPYEQYF.